This T cell receptor (beta chain) came from a study of CXCR3-negative and CXCR3-positive naive CD8 T cells. The CDR3 runs to 16 residues. Germline assignment: CDR1 SGHTA and CDR2 FQGTGA. Researchers prepared the TRB cDNA libraries using 5' RACE with UMI labels. TCRdb processed the 5' RACE reads again and assigns one entry to each CDR3 protein, with no DNA. The sample table includes approximately 62,000 distinct CDR3 sequences. The V and J genes are TRBV7-3 and TRBJ2-3; without DNA, the TCRdb call of TRBD2 cannot be checked. The clonotype was recovered from a human donor in good health. Some clones in this sample may be carry-over from other donors' samples. Sequencing was carried out using naive CXCR3- CD8+ T cells from blood. Subset: CD45RO-CCR7+CD27+CD95- naive CD8+ T cells lacking CXCR3 (TNR3-). The CDR3 spells CASRPGREGVSDTQYF.